This paragraph covers one T cell receptor beta chain sequence. Its antigen is currently unknown. The CDR3 length is 13 residues. The V end was cut by 4 bases, the J end by 6 bases, with 14 bases between. In germline, CDR1 is SGHRS, CDR2 YFSETQ. The sample originates from a study of shared clonotypes between healthy human individuals. TCRdb's table, derived via immunoSEQ multiplex PCR, lists solely in-frame clones and lacks some. This table has some 900,000 clones, less than 85% appearing once. The study, taken as a whole, reports: In having few donors, the study represented limited genetic and exposure-history diversity.

This receptor was identified in a man younger than 30 in good health. The sequenced material came from memory CD4+ T cells sorted from blood. The sample's subset: CD45RA-negative fraction. This chain links TRBV5-1 with TRBJ2-7; maybe TRBD1 (5 bases). CDR3 region: CASSPVDRGEQYF. The CDR3 DNA follows: TGCGCCAGCAGCCCCGTAGACAGAGGCGAGCAGTACTTC.